This record covers a single T cell receptor beta chain. This specimen belongs to a study of technical replicates of blood from a few donors. The germline gives CDR1 LGHNA, CDR2 YSLEER. The V and J ends lost 1 base and 0 bases respectively, with 13 bases between them. This CDR3 has 16 amino acids. Sequencing was performed with immunoSEQ multiplex PCR; in TCRdb, only in-frame clones are kept and a portion is missing. The data hold tens of thousands of clones, with approximately 83% observed a single time. The genes are TRBV4-3 and TRBJ2-7; D is perhaps TRBD2 (7 bases). The sample taken for sequencing was PBMCs. The receptor was isolated from a human donor in good health. Some clones in this sample may be carry-over from other donors' samples. The CDR3 region is CASSQGTRGASYEQYF. In DNA form, the CDR3 reads TGCGCCAGCAGCCAAGGAACCCGGGGGGCCTCCTACGAGCAGTACTTC.